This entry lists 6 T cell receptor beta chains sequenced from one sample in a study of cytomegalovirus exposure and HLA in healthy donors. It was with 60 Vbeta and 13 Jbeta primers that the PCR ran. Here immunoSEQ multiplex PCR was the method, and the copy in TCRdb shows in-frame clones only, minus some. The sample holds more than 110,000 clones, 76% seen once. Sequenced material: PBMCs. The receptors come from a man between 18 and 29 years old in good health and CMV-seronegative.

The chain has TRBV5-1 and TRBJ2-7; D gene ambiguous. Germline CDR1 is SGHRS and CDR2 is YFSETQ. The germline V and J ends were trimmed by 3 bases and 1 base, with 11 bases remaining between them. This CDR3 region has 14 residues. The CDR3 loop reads CASSSFQTSYEQYF. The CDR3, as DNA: TGCGCCAGCAGCTCGTTCCAGACATCCTACGAGCAGTACTTC.

CDR3 sequence: CASSDIDRFNQPQHF. Here the CDR3 DNA reads TGCGCCAGCAGTGACATTGACAGGTTCAATCAGCCCCAGCATTTT. The gene calls are TRBV10-2 and TRBJ1-5, with a possible D match to TRBD1 (6 bases). Germline loops: CDR1 WSHSY, CDR2 SAAADI. This CDR3 is 15 amino acids long. V dropped 3 bases and J dropped 3 bases, with 12 bases sitting between them.

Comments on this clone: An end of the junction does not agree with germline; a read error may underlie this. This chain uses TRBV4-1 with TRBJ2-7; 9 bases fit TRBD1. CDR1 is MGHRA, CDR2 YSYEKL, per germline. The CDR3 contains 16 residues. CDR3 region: CAGSQGTGRLFYEQYF. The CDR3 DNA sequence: TGCGCCGGCAGCCAGGGGACAGGGAGGTTGTTCTACGAGCAGTACTTC.

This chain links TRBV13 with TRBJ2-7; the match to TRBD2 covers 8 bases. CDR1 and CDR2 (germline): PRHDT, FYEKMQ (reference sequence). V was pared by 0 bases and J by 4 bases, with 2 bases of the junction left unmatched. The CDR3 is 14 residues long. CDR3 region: CASSLGLAGYEQYF. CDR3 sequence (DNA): TGTGCCAGCAGCTTAGGGCTAGCGGGTTACGAGCAGTACTTC.

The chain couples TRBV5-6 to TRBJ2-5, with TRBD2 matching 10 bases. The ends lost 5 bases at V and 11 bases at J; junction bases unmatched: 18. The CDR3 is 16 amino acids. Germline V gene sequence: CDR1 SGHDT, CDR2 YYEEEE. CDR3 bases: TGTGCCAGCAGTTCTGCCAGGACTAGCGGAGCTTGGGAGCAGTACTTC. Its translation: CASSSARTSGAWEQYF.

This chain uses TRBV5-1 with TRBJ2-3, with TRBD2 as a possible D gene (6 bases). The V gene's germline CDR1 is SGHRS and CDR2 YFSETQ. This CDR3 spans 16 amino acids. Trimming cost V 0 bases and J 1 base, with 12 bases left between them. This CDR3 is CASSLVRASGTDTQYF. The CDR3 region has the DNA TGCGCCAGCAGCTTGGTTCGGGCTAGCGGCACAGATACGCAGTATTTT.